This T cell receptor beta chain was observed in a study of blood T cell repertoires in COVID-19. From germline, CDR1 is LNHDA and CDR2 SQIVND (reference sequence). The CDR3 consists of 14 residues. V was clipped by 6 bases and J by 4 bases, with 10 bases between them. The data were produced by immunoSEQ multiplex PCR, yet TCRdb's version contains in-frame clones alone and is incomplete. The profile shows approximately 110,000 clones, over 65% of them singletons. A word on this clone: This specimen includes other DNA sequences encoding the same CDR3.

This TCR was recovered from a human donor with acute or convalescent COVID-19. The donor label of this sample is uncertain. The material sequenced was peripheral blood. This chain uses TRBV19 with TRBJ1-6; tentatively, D is TRBD1 (6 bases). The CDR3 is CASSIQGYNSPLHF. CDR3 nucleotides: TGTGCCAGTAGCATACAGGGATATAATTCACCCCTCCACTTT.